Listed here are 32 T cell receptor beta chains from one sample, sequenced in a study of CD8 T cells in Susac syndrome. RNA amounts of about 0.45 to 1 ug underwent reverse transcription with random hexamers. Each CDR3 protein is one row after TCRdb ran MiXCR on the immunoSEQ multiplex PCR reads. The data hold about 150,000 distinct CDR3 sequences, with 85% to 95% observed a single time. The specimen sequenced was CD4+ T cells from PBMCs. These receptors were collected from a human donor with Susac syndrome.

The chain joins TRBV19 to TRBJ1-1; no firm D call. The CDR3 runs to 11 residues. Trimming pared 6 bases from V and 2 bases from J, leaving 4 bases between. Germline CDR1 is LNHDA and CDR2 is SQIVND (reference sequence). CDR3 sequence reads: CASRHNTEAFF. Here the CDR3 DNA reads TGTGCCAGTAGACATAACACTGAAGCTTTCTTT.

This chain links TRBV6-2 or TRBV6-3 with TRBJ2-5, with D possibly TRBD1 on 6 matching bases. The CDR3 length is 14 residues. Looked up from germline, CDR1 is MNHEY and CDR2 is SVGEGT. V lost 5 bases, J lost 7 bases, and 17 bases lay in between. CDR3 in amino acids: CASSDDRLSGTQYF. The CDR3 DNA follows: TGTGCCAGCAGTGACGACAGGCTCTCGGGGACCCAGTACTTC.

The chain joins TRBV29-1 to TRBJ1-1, with D tentatively TRBD1 (6 bases). This CDR3 contains 14 residues. V lost 7 bases and J lost 2, with 17 bases in between. Germline V gene data show CDR1 as SQVTM and CDR2 as ANQGSEA. CDR3 loop: CSGARTALNTEAFF. For the CDR3, the DNA is TGCAGCGGTGCCCGGACAGCCTTAAACACTGAAGCTTTCTTT.

The J gene is TRBJ2-7, the V gene TRBV29-1; TRBD1 matches at 7 bases. The V gene end was trimmed by 4 bases and the J gene end by 3 bases; junction bases not matched to a gene: 3. CDR1 is SQVTM and CDR2 is ANQGSEA in the germline V gene. CDR3 length: 12 residues. CDR3 DNA: TGCAGCGTTGGAAGACAGGGCTACGAGCAGTACTTC. It specifies CSVGRQGYEQYF.

J is TRBJ2-3 and V is TRBV9; D uncertain. CDR3 length equals 14 residues. Germline V gives CDR1 SGDLS, CDR2 YYNGEE. Trimming shortened V by 0 bases and J by 9 bases, and 14 bases separated the two germline ends. CDR3 coding DNA: TGTGCCAGCAGCGTAGCCTCTCCGGGCTCAACGCAGTATTTT. Encoded protein: CASSVASPGSTQYF.

The chain has TRBV11-2 and TRBJ2-7; TRBD1 matches 9 bases. In germline, CDR1 is SGHAT, CDR2 FQNNGV. The CDR3 sequence is 15 residues long. Losses at the gene ends were 5 bases for V and 4 bases for J; bases not matched to a gene: 9. In DNA, the CDR3 is TGTGCCAGCAGCCCAGTCGGGACAGGGACATACGAGCAGTACTTC. As protein: CASSPVGTGTYEQYF.

The chain uses TRBV6-5 and TRBJ1-2; a weak D match, TRBD1 (6 bases). CDR1 and CDR2 from the germline V gene are MNHEY and SVGAGI. The germline V and J ends were trimmed by 10 bases and 7 bases, with 22 bases remaining between them. The CDR3 has 14 amino acids. CDR3 nucleotide sequence: TGTGCCACCCTAAGGACAGTCGCCTGGTTTGGCTACACCTTC. Its protein is CATLRTVAWFGYTF.

This chain joins TRBV7-9 and TRBJ1-4; D gene ambiguous. V was clipped by 3 bases and J by 0 bases, with 11 bases between them. This CDR3 is 16 amino acids long. Germline CDR1 is SEHNR and CDR2 is FQNEAQ (reference sequence). CDR3 sequence reads: CASSFGTRTTNEKLFF. DNA for the CDR3: TGTGCCAGCAGCTTTGGCACACGGACAACTAATGAAAAACTGTTTTTT.

This chain uses TRBV5-4 with TRBJ2-1, with 10 bases identical to TRBD2. V shed 0 bases and J 6 bases; nucleotides not matched to a gene: 3. Germline V gene data show CDR1 as SGHNT and CDR2 as YYREEE (reference sequence). This CDR3 region has 15 residues. CDR3 nucleotides: TGTGCCAGCAGCTTGGAACTAGCGGGGCCCAATGAGCAGTTCTTC. Protein: CASSLELAGPNEQFF.

This chain links TRBV12-3 or TRBV12-4 with TRBJ2-7, with a weak D call TRBD2 (5 bases). The CDR3 consists of 13 residues. Trimming shortened V by 1 base and J by 5 bases, and 9 bases separated the two germline ends. The CDR3 loop is CASSLVGSNEQYF. The CDR3 nucleotides read TGTGCCAGCAGTTTAGTGGGGAGCAACGAGCAGTACTTC.

V usage is TRBV3-1 and J usage is TRBJ2-3; D gene ambiguous. CDR3 length equals 15 residues. V lost 4 bases to trimming and J lost 2 bases, with 13 bases between them. Germline lookup yields CDR1 LGHDT and CDR2 YNNKEL (reference sequence). The CDR3 DNA is TGTGCCAGCAGCCCGAGGCTCCCGGCCACAGATACGCAGTATTTT. Protein: CASSPRLPATDTQYF.

The chain uses TRBV25-1 and TRBJ1-2; D is ambiguous. CDR1 MGHDK and CDR2 SYGVNS come from the germline V gene. The CDR3 has 13 residues. Trimming removed 4 bases at V and 1 base at J, with 7 bases between. DNA of the CDR3: TGTGCCAGCAGTGTCGGGATTAACTATGGCTACACCTTC. It yields the protein CASSVGINYGYTF.

This clonotype was counted a single time. V gene TRBV29-1 combines with J gene TRBJ1-2, with D unclear. Trimming pared 0 bases from V and 8 bases from J, leaving 13 bases between. This CDR3 spans 13 amino acids. CDR1 and CDR2 (germline): SQVTM, ANQGSEA. The CDR3 protein is CSVEDQLGNGYTF. The CDR3 nucleotides read TGCAGCGTTGAAGACCAGCTAGGAAACGGCTACACCTTC.

This rearrangement joins TRBV15 to TRBJ1-2; perhaps TRBD1 as D (6 bases). The germline CDR1 and CDR2 sequences are LNHNV and YYDKDF (reference sequence). The CDR3 runs 17 residues. Between the trimmed V and J ends, which lost 0 bases and 0 bases, there was a span of 14 bases. CDR3 protein: CATSRDLRTAANYGYTF. As DNA, the CDR3 is TGTGCCACCAGCAGAGATTTAAGGACAGCCGCTAACTATGGCTACACCTTC.

V and J are TRBV9 and TRBJ2-5; 9 bases agree with TRBD1. The germline gives CDR1 SGDLS, CDR2 YYNGEE. The CDR3 has 13 amino acids. V shed 4 bases and J 4 bases; nucleotides not matched to a gene: 2. The CDR3 here is CASSSGQGETQYF. CDR3 DNA: TGTGCCAGCAGCTCGGGACAGGGAGAGACCCAGTACTTC.

This clonotype occurred a few times. The chain is built from TRBV19 and TRBJ1-5; 9 bases agree with TRBD1. V trimming: 5 bases; J trimming: 1 base; junction bases outside the gene matches: 3. CDR1 is LNHDA and CDR2 is SQIVND in the germline V gene (reference sequence). The CDR3 runs 15 residues. DNA of the CDR3: TGTGCCAGTAGTCCCGGGACAGGGAGCAATCAGCCCCAGCATTTT. It yields the protein CASSPGTGSNQPQHF.

The chain couples TRBV20-1 to TRBJ2-4; D remains ambiguous. Per the germline V gene, CDR1 is DFQATT and CDR2 is SNEGSKA (reference sequence). The CDR3 extends over 16 amino acids. V gave up 2 bases and J gave up 0 bases, with 14 bases separating them. The CDR3 bases are TGCAGTGCTAGACCCCCTGCGGAGCGAGCCAAAAACATTCAGTACTTC. This encodes CSARPPAERAKNIQYF.

The chain couples TRBV20-1 to TRBJ2-5; possibly TRBD2 for D (6 bases). Germline values: CDR1 DFQATT, CDR2 SNEGSKA (reference sequence). CDR3 length: 13 amino acids. The CDR3 nucleotides are TGCAGAGAGGGACTCCCCGCCAGAGAGACCCAGTACTTC. Its protein is CREGLPARETQYF.

J is TRBJ2-5 and V is TRBV20-1; D is perhaps TRBD2 (6 bases). Germline V gives CDR1 DFQATT, CDR2 SNEGSKA (reference sequence). The CDR3 loop spans 14 amino acids. V was clipped by 5 bases and J by 2 bases, with 15 bases between them. In nucleotides, the CDR3 is TGCAGTGCTGGGCGCCGACTAGGACAAGAGACCCAGTACTTC. This sequence encodes CSAGRRLGQETQYF.

This sequence joins TRBV7-6 and TRBJ2-1, with D possibly being TRBD2 (6 bases). The CDR3 runs 14 residues. V was clipped by 0 bases and J by 10 bases, with 13 bases between them. CDR1 and CDR2 (germline): SGHVS, FNYEAQ. CDR3 sequence: CASSLARGRSEQFF. CDR3 coding DNA: TGTGCCAGCAGCTTAGCGCGGGGTCGGAGCGAGCAGTTCTTC.

This chain uses TRBV20-1 with TRBJ2-7; D ambiguous. The CDR3 consists of 13 residues. Germline assignment: CDR1 DFQATT and CDR2 SNEGSKA (reference sequence). V lost 3 bases and J lost 1, with 10 bases in between. This chain's CDR3 is CSASLVSSYEQYF. Written as DNA, the CDR3 is TGCAGTGCTAGTCTTGTTTCTTCCTACGAGCAGTACTTC.

CDR3 sequence: CSALLKNIQYF. The DNA for the CDR3 is TGCAGTGCCCTACTTAAAAACATTCAGTACTTC. The rearrangement joins TRBV20-1 to TRBJ2-4, with D hard to call. CDR3 length: 11 residues. The ends were cut back, 6 bases at V and 4 bases at J, with 7 bases in the middle. CDR1 is DFQATT and CDR2 is SNEGSKA in the germline V gene (reference sequence).

The chain uses TRBV29-1 and TRBJ2-7; 9 positions agree with TRBD2. The CDR3 has 13 amino acids. The V and J ends lost 4 bases and 3 bases, in that order; junction bases with no gene match: 4. Germline assignment: CDR1 SQVTM and CDR2 ANQGSEA. CDR3 sequence: CSVGLAVNYEQYF. The CDR3 nucleotides read TGCAGCGTTGGACTAGCGGTTAACTACGAGCAGTACTTC.

The chain couples TRBV20-1 to TRBJ2-2, with a weak D call TRBD2 (6 bases). V was shortened by 3 bases and J by 5 bases, with 13 bases between the two germline ends. Germline assignment: CDR1 DFQATT and CDR2 SNEGSKA (reference sequence). The CDR3 runs to 14 residues. CDR3: CSARAGRSTGELFF. DNA of the CDR3: TGCAGTGCTAGGGCGGGACGGTCAACCGGGGAGCTGTTTTTT.

The CDR3 region is CASSGLGGNTQYF. The CDR3 region has the DNA TGTGCCAGCAGTGGCCTGGGGGGCAATACGCAGTATTTT. The chain carries TRBV2 and TRBJ2-3, with D possibly being TRBD1 or TRBD2 (6 bases each). Trimming cost V 4 bases and J 7 bases, with 12 bases left between them. The germline V gene has CDR1 SNHLY and CDR2 FYNNEI. The length of the CDR3 is 13 residues.

The chain recombines TRBV3-1 with TRBJ2-7; the D gene is possibly TRBD1 (6 bases). Trimming stripped 1 base from V and 2 bases from J, with 12 bases between. Germline CDR1 reads LGHDT; CDR2 reads YNNKEL (reference sequence). The length of the CDR3 is 15 residues. DNA for the CDR3: TGTGCCAGCAGCCAAGGAGGAGACAGGACCTACGAGCAGTACTTC. Residues: CASSQGGDRTYEQYF.

The chain carries TRBV11-2 and TRBJ2-2; D gene unclear. V lost 5 bases and J 8 bases, leaving 18 bases between the germline ends. CDR3 size: 15 residues. The germline V gene has CDR1 SGHAT and CDR2 FQNNGV. The CDR3 spells CASSPKLPPLGELFF. The CDR3 DNA sequence: TGTGCCAGCAGCCCCAAGCTTCCCCCCTTAGGGGAGCTGTTTTTT. The full variable domain, completed using reference TRBV11-2 and TRBJ2-2, is EAGVAQSPRYKIIEKRQSVAFWCNPISGHATLYWYQQILGQGPKLLIQFQNNGVVDDSQLPKDRFSAERLKGVDSTLKIQPAKLEDSAVYLCASSPKLPPLGELFFGEGSRLTVL.

The chain carries TRBV15 and TRBJ2-3, with 7 bases identical to TRBD1. The V gene end was trimmed by 0 bases and the J gene end by 2 bases; junction bases not matched to a gene: 5. The germline gives CDR1 LNHNV, CDR2 YYDKDF (reference sequence). The CDR3 sequence is 16 residues long. CDR3 loop: CATSREGKGATDTQYF. CDR3 nucleotide sequence: TGTGCCACCAGCAGAGAGGGTAAGGGGGCCACAGATACGCAGTATTTT.

This chain links TRBV10-3 with TRBJ2-2; tentatively, D is TRBD1 (5 bases). Germline V gene sequence: CDR1 ENHRY, CDR2 SYGVKD. This CDR3 is 14 amino acids long. Trimming shortened V by 5 bases and J by 6 bases, and 13 bases separated the two germline ends. CDR3 protein: CAISPALGPGELFF. In DNA, the CDR3 is TGTGCCATCAGTCCCGCGTTGGGGCCCGGGGAGCTGTTTTTT.

V gene TRBV25-1 combines with J gene TRBJ2-4, with D possibly TRBD2 on 5 matching bases. V dropped 4 bases and J dropped 8 bases, with 6 bases sitting between them. Germline CDR1 MGHDK, CDR2 SYGVNS. The length of the CDR3 is 11 residues. The CDR3 is CASSVGDIQYF. The CDR3 DNA sequence: TGTGCCAGCAGTGTGGGAGACATTCAGTACTTC.

The V and J genes are TRBV20-1 and TRBJ1-1; D is possibly TRBD1 (5 bases). The CDR3 spans 12 residues. CDR1 and CDR2 (germline): DFQATT, SNEGSKA (reference sequence). V lost 6 bases, J lost 4 bases, and 12 bases lay in between. The CDR3 is CSAGGIPTEAFF. The CDR3 coding sequence is TGCAGTGCGGGGGGGATTCCCACTGAAGCTTTCTTT.

The chain employs TRBV29-1 and TRBJ1-2; D might be TRBD1 (5 bases). This CDR3 region has 10 residues. Germline CDR1 SQVTM, CDR2 ANQGSEA. The V and J ends lost 1 base and 8 bases respectively, with 5 bases between them. The DNA of the CDR3 is TGCAGCGTTGAAGGACAGGGCTACACCTTC. Translation: CSVEGQGYTF.